This TCR beta chain was sequenced for a study of human T cells and chemical hapten exposure. Study-wide background: Patients, mostly women, had alopecia areata, alopecia totalis or alopecia universalis. Study findings and constraints: Patch test score rose with PT1 expanded TCRs, significant at 8, 16, 32, not 4.

Individual cDNA molecules each carried unique molecular identifiers attached by the library. From the RACE reads, TCRdb called clonotypes with MiXCR, one entry per CDR3 protein. The sample has about 69,000 distinct CDR3 sequences; 25% to 40% are singletons. Time point in this sample: patch test 1, 2 weeks after DPC sensitization. Regarding treatment: therapeutic diphenylcyclopropenone sensitization with weekly scalp DPC. Donation of samples came from alopecia patients who were 18 to 70 years old and suitable for DPC. Germline V gives CDR1 MDHEN, CDR2 SYDVKM. V lost 6 bases and J lost 0; bases outside the gene matches: 4. CDR3 size: 16 residues. Turning to this clonotype: The antigen is undetermined.

The chain recombines TRBV28 with TRBJ2-6, with 8 bases fitting TRBD1. The material sequenced was whole blood, taken in connection with sensitization to the hapten diphenylcyclopropenone (DPC). The TCR sequence derives from a man in his forties with alopecia areata. Some clones in this sample may be carry-over from other donors' samples. The CDR3 here is CASRRQGASGANVLTF. DNA of the CDR3: TGTGCCAGCAGGAGGCAGGGGGCCTCTGGGGCCAACGTCCTGACTTTC.